This T cell receptor (beta chain) was profiled in a study of T-cell memory formation after mild COVID-19. From the 5' RACE reads, TCRdb called clonotypes with MiXCR, one entry per CDR3 protein. The sample includes around 310,000 distinct CDR3 sequences, around a sixth of them seen just once. This clonotype was observed a handful of times. The CDR3 sequence is 16 residues long. Germline V CDR1 and CDR2: SGHRS, YFSETQ. Germline trimming cut 4 bases from V and 8 bases from J; bases unmatched to any gene: 13. Sequencing used PBMCs or a T cell subset sorted from them (not recorded which). J is TRBJ2-3 and V is TRBV5-1; TRBD2 agrees at 10 bases. The receptor comes from a man aged 18 to 29 who had mild COVID-19 (a few samples of this study predate the infection). Cell type and time point are not known. The CDR3 DNA reads as TGCGCCAGCAGCGCAGGGACTAGCGTCCGCCAGGGTACGCAGTATTTT. This gives the protein CASSAGTSVRQGTQYF.